Shown below are 21 T cell receptor beta chains from a single sample sequenced in a study of blood T cell repertoires in COVID-19 (dated by TCRdb to 2019 to 2021). The receptor library was made with the immunoSEQ multiplex PCR assay. What TCRdb holds here is the immuneACCESS table cut down to in-frame rearrangements. Part of the clones is not present; checked against another copy, under half of the missing clones reflect an unresolved V gene, and the others are unexplained. Recorded for this sample are under 200,000 clones; about 85% of them occurred a single time. The ten largest make up 1% to 1.5% of the sample. The sequenced sample consisted of peripheral blood. All receptors derive from a man aged 55 to 70 who had recovered from COVID-19.

In its sample, this clone was seen once. The chain has TRBV3-1 (or the pseudogene TRBV3-2) and TRBJ1-2, with D perhaps TRBD1 (5 bases). The V and J ends lost 3 bases and 8 bases respectively, with 16 bases between them. The CDR3 spans 14 residues. CDR1 is LGHDT, CDR2 YNNKEL, per germline (reference sequence). CDR3 in amino acids: CASSQVAQGTGYTF. The CDR3 bases are TGTGCCAGCAGCCAGGTTGCGCAGGGAACGGGCTACACCTTC.

V gene TRBV4-3 combines with J gene TRBJ2-3; the match to TRBD2 covers 8 bases. Trimming at V came to 1 base and at J to 1 base, leaving 10 bases not matched to a gene. This CDR3 is 18 amino acids long. Germline V gives CDR1 LGHNA, CDR2 YSLEER. CDR3 sequence: CASSQVVPGGAGTDTQYF. Here the CDR3 DNA reads TGCGCCAGCAGCCAAGTCGTACCCGGGGGGGCAGGCACAGATACGCAGTATTTT.

This clone was recorded only once. The chain carries TRBV2 and TRBJ2-2, with TRBD2 matching over 9 bases. The length of the CDR3 is 16 residues. Germline V gene lookup returns CDR1 SNHLY and CDR2 FYNNEI. The V gene end was trimmed by 5 bases and the J gene end by 1 base; junction bases not matched to a gene: 5. This chain's CDR3 is CASSLISGGNTGELFF. The DNA of the CDR3 is TGTGCCAGCAGTCTAATTAGCGGGGGGAACACCGGGGAGCTGTTTTTT.

This clone showed up just once. This chain connects TRBV25-1 to TRBJ1-1, with a tentative D call TRBD1 (5 bases). The CDR3 is 13 residues long. The germline gives CDR1 MGHDK, CDR2 SYGVNS. V was clipped by 4 bases and J by 2 bases, with 8 bases between them. The CDR3 bases are TGTGCCAGCAGTGGGGACTTCAACACTGAAGCTTTCTTT. Its translation: CASSGDFNTEAFF. The variable domain in full, with the rest retrieved from reference TRBV25-1 and TRBJ1-1, is EADIYQTPRYLVIGTGKKITLECSQTMGHDKMYWYQQDPGMELHLIHYSYGVNSTEKGDLSSESTVSRIRTEHFPLTLESARPSHTSQYLCASSGDFNTEAFFGQGTRLTVV.

The count of this clone is one. The rearrangement joins TRBV5-1 to TRBJ2-3, with TRBD2 matching over 7 bases. From germline, CDR1 is SGHRS and CDR2 YFSETQ. J lost 2 bases, V lost 4 bases, and 4 bases had no gene match. The CDR3 runs 14 residues. CDR3 nucleotides: TGCGCCAGCAGCGGCAGCGGGGCCACAGATACGCAGTATTTT. Translating it yields CASSGSGATDTQYF.

The J gene is TRBJ1-6, the V gene TRBV6-5; no clear D gene. The germline V and J ends were trimmed by 6 bases and 9 bases, with 9 bases remaining between them. CDR3 length equals 12 residues. Germline V gene data show CDR1 as MNHEY and CDR2 as SVGAGI. Here the CDR3 reads CASSLFGSPLHF. CDR3 in DNA: TGTGCCAGCAGCCTGTTCGGTTCACCCCTCCACTTT.

V and J are TRBV18 and TRBJ2-1, with 7 bases fitting TRBD1. The ends lost 3 bases at V and 5 bases at J; junction bases unmatched: 7. The CDR3 is 15 residues long. CDR1 is KGHSH and CDR2 is LQKENI in the germline V gene. CDR3: CASSPSGQRDNEQFF. The CDR3, as DNA: TGTGCCAGCTCACCTTCGGGACAGCGAGACAATGAGCAGTTCTTC.

The gene calls are TRBV6-5 and TRBJ1-2, with TRBD1 as a possible D gene (6 bases). The germline gives CDR1 MNHEY, CDR2 SVGAGI. Trimming pared 4 bases from V and 4 bases from J, leaving 16 bases between. This CDR3 comprises 15 residues. The CDR3 region is CASSSYREGGYGYTF. The CDR3 DNA sequence: TGTGCCAGCAGTTCTTACAGGGAGGGGGGCTATGGCTACACCTTC.

The chain couples TRBV7-6 to TRBJ2-1, with 12 bases aligning to TRBD2. The CDR3 spans 17 residues. The ends lost 6 bases at V and 6 bases at J; junction bases unmatched: 12. The germline CDR1 and CDR2 sequences are SGHVS and FNYEAQ. This CDR3 reads CASRPAPLAGGLNEQFF. The CDR3 DNA reads TGTGCCAGCAGACCGGCCCCCCTAGCGGGGGGGCTCAATGAGCAGTTCTTC.

The chain employs TRBV7-9 and TRBJ2-2, with D hard to call. V dropped 2 bases and J dropped 1 base, with 5 bases sitting between them. The length of the CDR3 is 14 residues. Germline V CDR1 and CDR2: SEHNR, FQNEAQ (reference sequence). CDR3 protein: CASSLPWNTGELFF. In nucleotides, the CDR3 is TGTGCCAGCAGCTTACCCTGGAACACCGGGGAGCTGTTTTTT.

The V and J genes are TRBV4-1 and TRBJ2-2; maybe TRBD1 (6 bases). The CDR3 is made up of 16 amino acids. Trimming took 4 bases from V and 1 from J, leaving 13 bases between them. Germline values: CDR1 MGHRA, CDR2 YSYEKL. CDR3 nucleotides: TGCGCCAGCAGCCTAGAAACAGGGCAGAACACCGGGGAGCTGTTTTTT. Translated: CASSLETGQNTGELFF.

In this sample, this clone turned up once. V and J are TRBV7-9 and TRBJ1-2, with a tentative D call TRBD1 (5 bases). This CDR3 is built from 14 residues. The V end lost 1 base, the J end lost 4 bases, and 10 bases lay between the germline ends. The germline gives CDR1 SEHNR, CDR2 FQNEAQ (reference sequence). The CDR3 DNA reads as TGTGCCAGCAGCTTAGTCAGGGTCGGCTATGGCTACACCTTC. Its translation is CASSLVRVGYGYTF.

The chain is built from TRBV6-5 and TRBJ2-4, with D possibly matching TRBD2 (6 bases). The V end was cut by 7 bases, the J end by 0 bases, with 7 bases between. The germline CDR1 and CDR2 sequences are MNHEY and SVGAGI. The CDR3 spans 13 residues. CDR3: CASTGRAKNIQYF. For the CDR3, the DNA is TGTGCCAGCACCGGGAGAGCCAAAAACATTCAGTACTTC.

The CDR3 region is CASSSGGASTDTQYF. DNA of the CDR3: TGTGCCAGCAGCTCAGGCGGGGCGAGCACAGATACGCAGTATTTT. The genes are TRBV7-3 and TRBJ2-3; D is possibly TRBD2 (6 bases). Germline V gene lookup returns CDR1 SGHTA and CDR2 FQGTGA. V was shortened by 4 bases and J by 0 bases, with 11 bases between the two germline ends. This CDR3 contains 15 residues.

This sequence joins TRBV7-2 and TRBJ2-3; 12 bases are shared with TRBD2. CDR3 length equals 17 residues. The J segment lost 5 bases and the V segment lost 5 bases, leaving 11 bases of the junction unmatched. CDR1 and CDR2 from the germline V gene are SGHTA and FQGNSA. CDR3 coding DNA: TGTGCCAGCAGCCCCCCCTCTAGCGGGGGGGCTGGAGATACGCAGTATTTT. Protein product: CASSPPSSGGAGDTQYF.

With regard to this clone: This sequence may be a read error, since a much larger clone differs from it by one base. The chain joins TRBV7-2 to TRBJ2-3; 8 bases are shared with TRBD2. This CDR3 has 14 residues. The V gene's germline CDR1 is SGHTA and CDR2 FQGNSA. Losses at the gene ends were 5 bases for V and 1 base for J; bases not matched to a gene: 2. CDR3 in DNA: TGTGCCAGCAGCCTTAGCGGGGGCACAGATACGCAGTATTTT. It is translated as CASSLSGGTDTQYF.

This clone has only a few counts. The CDR3 reads CASSSTGPREQFF. The CDR3 coding sequence is TGTGCCAGCAGCTCCACAGGGCCTAGAGAGCAGTTCTTC. The chain combines TRBV5-4 with TRBJ2-1; tentatively, D is TRBD1 (6 bases). The V and J ends lost 3 bases and 10 bases respectively, with 14 bases between them. The germline V gene has CDR1 SGHNT and CDR2 YYREEE (reference sequence). The CDR3 totals 13 residues.

This chain joins TRBV27 and TRBJ2-5, with D possibly TRBD2 on 7 matching bases. Trimming removed 7 bases at V and 2 bases at J, with 17 bases between. CDR3 length: 15 amino acids. Germline lookup yields CDR1 MNHEY and CDR2 SMNVEV (reference sequence). CDR3 loop: CASTFRGGRQETQYF. The CDR3 DNA reads as TGTGCCAGCACCTTTAGGGGGGGCCGGCAAGAGACCCAGTACTTC.

This clone was recorded only once. The V call is TRBV10-3, the J call TRBJ2-1; 11 positions match TRBD2. The CDR3 extends over 17 amino acids. Germline loops: CDR1 ENHRY, CDR2 SYGVKD. Unmatched junction bases numbered 8, after V lost 7 bases and J lost 0 bases. The CDR3 here is CAIMGLAGGGSYNEQFF. The CDR3 DNA is TGTGCCATCATGGGGCTAGCGGGAGGAGGCTCCTACAATGAGCAGTTCTTC.

The chain uses TRBV5-6 and TRBJ1-6; D might be TRBD1 (5 bases). Trimming removed 4 bases at V and 13 bases at J, with 21 bases between. Per the germline V gene, CDR1 is SGHDT and CDR2 is YYEEEE. The CDR3 length is 15 residues. CDR3 DNA sequence: TGTGCCAGCAGCCCGGGGACTTGGGAGGACAATCCCCTCCACTTT. Translating it yields CASSPGTWEDNPLHF. Filled out from reference TRBV5-6 and TRBJ1-6, the complete variable domain reads DAGVTQSPTHLIKTRGQQVTLRCSPKSGHDTVSWYQQALGQGPQFIFQYYEEEERQRGNFPDRFSGHQFPNYSSELNVNALLLGDSALYLCASSPGTWEDNPLHFGNGTRLTVT.

The V gene is TRBV5-4, the J gene TRBJ1-3; D gene ambiguous. The CDR3 length is 14 residues. Trimming left V 2 bases short and J 2 bases short, with 8 bases between. Germline CDR1 and CDR2: SGHNT and YYREEE (reference sequence). The CDR3 region has the DNA TGTGCCAGCAGCTTCGGGTTGACTGGAAACACCATATATTTT. Translated, it gives CASSFGLTGNTIYF.